The clone carrying this T cell receptor (beta chain) was counted only a few times. Its target is not known. The sample comes from a study of blood T cells in healthy people across ages. The V end was cut by 4 bases, the J end by 0 bases, with 10 bases between. Looked up from germline, CDR1 is SGDLS and CDR2 is YYNGEE. This CDR3 region has 14 residues. The second PCR ran about 6 to 12 cycles with a sample-barcoded 5' primer and J-beta primers. TCRdb reanalysed the 5' RACE reads using MiXCR and keeps one entry per CDR3 protein. The sample shows 760,000 or so distinct CDR3 sequences, approximately 25% of them seen only once. Findings of the study overall: Diversity was higher, and naive CD4+ cells more numerous, in long-lived donors than in aged donors.

These same records also appear under a second study, on T cells of mothers and their children. This second study notes: In cDNA synthesis, all of the extracted RNA was used at roughly 1.5 ug per 15 ul. No persistent microchimeric T cell clones were detected.

This receptor was obtained from a boy younger than 18 in good health. Source material: blood. The rearrangement joins TRBV9 to TRBJ2-5, with a tentative D call TRBD2 (5 bases). CDR3 amino acids: CASSTHGDQETQYF. The DNA of the CDR3 is TGTGCCAGCAGCACTCACGGGGACCAAGAGACCCAGTACTTC.